This T cell receptor (beta chain) emerged from a study of blood T cells in healthy people across ages. Whole-study results and caveats: Across the age range, TCR beta diversity per million T cells fell in a roughly linear way.

The authors ran a second PCR of roughly 6 to 12 cycles using a sample-barcoded 5' primer and a J-beta primer mix. TCRdb reprocessed the 5' RACE reads with MiXCR, giving one entry per CDR3 protein. Of about 1,400,000 distinct CDR3 sequences detected, roughly 40% appear once; the ten largest clones hold 6.5% to 10%. The germline gives CDR1 MNHEY, CDR2 SVGAGI. The V segment lost 10 bases and the J segment 1 base; nucleotides outside the gene matches: 9. This CDR3 spans 15 amino acids. Each donor gave around 9.6 milliliters of peripheral blood. Regarding this clonotype: Its antigen is not identified.

The sequence derives from a woman younger than 30 in good health. The sequenced sample consisted of blood. The chain uses TRBV6-5 and TRBJ2-2, with 7 bases aligning to TRBD1. CDR3 in amino acids: CATPTGAQNTGELFF. CDR3 bases: TGTGCCACCCCAACAGGGGCCCAGAACACCGGGGAGCTGTTTTTT.